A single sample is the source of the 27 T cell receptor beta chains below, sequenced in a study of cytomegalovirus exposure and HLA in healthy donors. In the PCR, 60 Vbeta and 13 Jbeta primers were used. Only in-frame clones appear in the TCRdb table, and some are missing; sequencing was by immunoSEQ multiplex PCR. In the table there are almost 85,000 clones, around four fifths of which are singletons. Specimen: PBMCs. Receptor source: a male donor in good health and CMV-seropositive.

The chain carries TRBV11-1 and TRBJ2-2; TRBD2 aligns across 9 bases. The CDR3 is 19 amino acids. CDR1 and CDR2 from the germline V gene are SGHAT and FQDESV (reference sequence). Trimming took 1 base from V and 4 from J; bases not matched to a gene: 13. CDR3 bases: TGTGCCAGCAGCTTAGATTGGGTAGGGACTAGCAGACTCACCGGGGAGCTGTTTTTT. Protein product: CASSLDWVGTSRLTGELFF.

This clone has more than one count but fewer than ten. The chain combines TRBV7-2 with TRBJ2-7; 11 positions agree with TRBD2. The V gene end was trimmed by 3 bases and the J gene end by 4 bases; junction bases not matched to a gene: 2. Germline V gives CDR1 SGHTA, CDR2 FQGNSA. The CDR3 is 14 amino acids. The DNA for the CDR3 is TGTGCCAGCAGCTTCACTAGCGGGAGTTACGAGCAGTACTTC. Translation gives CASSFTSGSYEQYF.

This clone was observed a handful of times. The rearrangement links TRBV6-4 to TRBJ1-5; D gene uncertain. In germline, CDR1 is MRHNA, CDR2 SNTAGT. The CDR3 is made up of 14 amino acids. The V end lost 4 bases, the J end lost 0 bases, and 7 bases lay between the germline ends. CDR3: CASSAGYSNQPQHF. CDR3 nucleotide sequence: TGTGCCAGCAGTGCAGGTTATAGCAATCAGCCCCAGCATTTT.

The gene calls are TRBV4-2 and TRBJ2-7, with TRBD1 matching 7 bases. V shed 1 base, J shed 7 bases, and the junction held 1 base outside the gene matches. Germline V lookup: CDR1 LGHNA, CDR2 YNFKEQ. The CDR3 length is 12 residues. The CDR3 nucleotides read TGTGCCAGCAGCCAAGGACAGGGAGAGCAGTACTTC. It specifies CASSQGQGEQYF.

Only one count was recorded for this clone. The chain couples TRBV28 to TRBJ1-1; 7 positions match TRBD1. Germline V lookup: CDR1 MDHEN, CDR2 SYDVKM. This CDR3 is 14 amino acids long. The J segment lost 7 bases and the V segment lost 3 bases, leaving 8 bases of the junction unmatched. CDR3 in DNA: TGTGCCAGCAGTTTTGGACAGGTTCAATATGAAGCTTTCTTT. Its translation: CASSFGQVQYEAFF.

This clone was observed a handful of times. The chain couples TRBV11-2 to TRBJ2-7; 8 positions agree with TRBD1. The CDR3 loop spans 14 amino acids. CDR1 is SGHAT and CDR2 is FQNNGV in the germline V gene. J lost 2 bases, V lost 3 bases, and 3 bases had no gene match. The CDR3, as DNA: TGTGCCAGCAGCTTCGGGACAGGTACCTACGAGCAGTACTTC. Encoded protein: CASSFGTGTYEQYF.

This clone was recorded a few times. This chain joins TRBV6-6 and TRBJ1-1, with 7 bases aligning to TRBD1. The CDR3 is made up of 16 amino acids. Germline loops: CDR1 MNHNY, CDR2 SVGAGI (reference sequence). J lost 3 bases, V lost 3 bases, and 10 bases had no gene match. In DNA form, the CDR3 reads TGTGCCAGCAGTTATGATAGCGGCAGGGGGTACACTGAAGCTTTCTTT. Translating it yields CASSYDSGRGYTEAFF.

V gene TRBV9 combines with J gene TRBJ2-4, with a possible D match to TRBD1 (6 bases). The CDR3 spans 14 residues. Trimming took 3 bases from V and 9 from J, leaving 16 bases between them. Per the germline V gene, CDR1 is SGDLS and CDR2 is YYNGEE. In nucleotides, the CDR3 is TGTGCCAGCAGCGCCACTCAGGGGATGGGCATTCAGTACTTC. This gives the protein CASSATQGMGIQYF.

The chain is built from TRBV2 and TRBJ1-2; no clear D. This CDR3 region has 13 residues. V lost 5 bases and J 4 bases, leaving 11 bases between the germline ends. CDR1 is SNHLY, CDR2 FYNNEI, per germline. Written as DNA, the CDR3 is TGTGCCAGCAGTCTAGGCTTCGGCTATGGCTACACCTTC. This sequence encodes CASSLGFGYGYTF.

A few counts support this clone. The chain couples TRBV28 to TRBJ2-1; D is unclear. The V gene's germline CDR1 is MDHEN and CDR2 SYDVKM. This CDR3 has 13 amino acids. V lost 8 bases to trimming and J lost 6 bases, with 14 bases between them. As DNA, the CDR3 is TGTGCCAGCGCACCCAGGATTCCCAATGAGCAGTTCTTC. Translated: CASAPRIPNEQFF.

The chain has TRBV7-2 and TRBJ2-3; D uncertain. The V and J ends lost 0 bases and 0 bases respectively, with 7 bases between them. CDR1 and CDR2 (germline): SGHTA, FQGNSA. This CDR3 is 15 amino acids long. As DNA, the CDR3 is TGTGCCAGCAGCTTAGCCAGACTTAGCACAGATACGCAGTATTTT. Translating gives CASSLARLSTDTQYF.

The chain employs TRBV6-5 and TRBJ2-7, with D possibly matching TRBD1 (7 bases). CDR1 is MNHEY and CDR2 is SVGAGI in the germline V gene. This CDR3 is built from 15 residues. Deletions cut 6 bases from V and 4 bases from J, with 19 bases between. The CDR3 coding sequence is TGTGCCAGCAGCCGCGGACAGGATAGCGGATACGAGCAGTACTTC. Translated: CASSRGQDSGYEQYF.

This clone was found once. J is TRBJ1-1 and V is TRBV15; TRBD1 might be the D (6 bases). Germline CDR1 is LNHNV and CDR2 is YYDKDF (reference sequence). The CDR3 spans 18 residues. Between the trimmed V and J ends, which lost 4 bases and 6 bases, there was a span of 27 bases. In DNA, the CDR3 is TGTGCCACCAGCATTTTACAGGGTGGATTACACCAACGGCCTGAAGCTTTCTTT. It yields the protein CATSILQGGLHQRPEAFF.

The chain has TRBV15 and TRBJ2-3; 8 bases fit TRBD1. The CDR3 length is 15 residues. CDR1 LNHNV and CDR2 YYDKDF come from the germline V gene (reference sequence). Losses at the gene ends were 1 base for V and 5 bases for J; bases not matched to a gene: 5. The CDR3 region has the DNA TGTGCCACCAGCAGAGTTCAGGGGGCGGTAGATACGCAGTATTTT. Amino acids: CATSRVQGAVDTQYF.

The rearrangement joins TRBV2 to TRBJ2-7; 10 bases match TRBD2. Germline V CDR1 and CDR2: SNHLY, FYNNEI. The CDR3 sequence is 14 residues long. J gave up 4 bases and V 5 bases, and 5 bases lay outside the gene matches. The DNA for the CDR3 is TGTGCCAGCAGTCAGCGGGAGGGCCTTTACGAGCAGTACTTC. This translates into CASSQREGLYEQYF.

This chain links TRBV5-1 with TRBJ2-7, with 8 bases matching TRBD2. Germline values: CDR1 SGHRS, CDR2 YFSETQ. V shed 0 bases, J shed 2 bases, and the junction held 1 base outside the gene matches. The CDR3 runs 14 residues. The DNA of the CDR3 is TGCGCCAGCAGCTTGGCTAGCGGGCCCTACGAGCAGTACTTC. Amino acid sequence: CASSLASGPYEQYF.

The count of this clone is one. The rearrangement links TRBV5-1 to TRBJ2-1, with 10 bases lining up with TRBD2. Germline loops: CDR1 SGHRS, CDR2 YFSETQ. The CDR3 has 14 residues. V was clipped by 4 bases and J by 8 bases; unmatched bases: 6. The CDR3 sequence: CASSPGTSVDEQFF. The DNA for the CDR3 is TGCGCCAGCAGCCCCGGGACTAGCGTGGATGAGCAGTTCTTC.

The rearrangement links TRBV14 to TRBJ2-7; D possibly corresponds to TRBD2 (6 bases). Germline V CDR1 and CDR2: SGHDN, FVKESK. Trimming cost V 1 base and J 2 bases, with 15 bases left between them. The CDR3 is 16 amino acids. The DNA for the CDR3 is TGTGCCAGCAGCCAAGGACGGGACTCCGCGCCCTACGAGCAGTACTTC. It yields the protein CASSQGRDSAPYEQYF.

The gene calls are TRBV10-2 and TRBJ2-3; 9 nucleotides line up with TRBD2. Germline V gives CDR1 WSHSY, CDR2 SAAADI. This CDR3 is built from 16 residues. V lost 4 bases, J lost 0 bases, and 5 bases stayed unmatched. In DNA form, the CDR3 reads TGCGCCAGCAGTGTTCTTGCGGGAGGGAGCACAGATACGCAGTATTTT. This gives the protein CASSVLAGGSTDTQYF.

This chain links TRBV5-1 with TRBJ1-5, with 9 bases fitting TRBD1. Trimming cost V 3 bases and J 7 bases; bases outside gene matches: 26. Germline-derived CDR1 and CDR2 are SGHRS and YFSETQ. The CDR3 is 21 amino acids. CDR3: CASSYPPTGGALPSAAQPQHF. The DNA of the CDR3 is TGCGCCAGCAGCTACCCTCCCACAGGGGGCGCGCTCCCTAGCGCGGCCCAGCCCCAGCATTTT.

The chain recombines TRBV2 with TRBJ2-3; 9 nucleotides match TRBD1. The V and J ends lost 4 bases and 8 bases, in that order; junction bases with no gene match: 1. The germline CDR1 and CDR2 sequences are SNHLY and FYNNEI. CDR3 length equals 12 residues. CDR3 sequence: CASSGQGGTQYF. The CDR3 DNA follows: TGTGCCAGCAGTGGACAGGGGGGTACGCAGTATTTT. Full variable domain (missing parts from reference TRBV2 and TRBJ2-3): EPEVTQTPSHQVTQMGQEVILRCVPISNHLYFYWYRQILGQKVEFLVSFYNNEISEKSEIFDDQFSVERPDGSNFTLKIRSTKLEDSAMYFCASSGQGGTQYFGPGTRLTVL.

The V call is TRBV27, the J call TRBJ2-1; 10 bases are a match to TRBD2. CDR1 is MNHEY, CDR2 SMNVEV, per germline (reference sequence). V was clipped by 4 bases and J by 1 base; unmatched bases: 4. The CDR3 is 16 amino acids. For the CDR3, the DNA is TGTGCCAGCAGTTCACTAGCGGGGACGTCCTACAATGAGCAGTTCTTC. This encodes CASSSLAGTSYNEQFF.

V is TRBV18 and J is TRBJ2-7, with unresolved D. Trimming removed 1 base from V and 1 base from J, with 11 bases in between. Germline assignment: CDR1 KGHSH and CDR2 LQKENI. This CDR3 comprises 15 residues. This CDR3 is CASSPRISPSYEQYF. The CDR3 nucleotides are TGTGCCAGCTCACCACGGATTAGCCCTTCCTACGAGCAGTACTTC.

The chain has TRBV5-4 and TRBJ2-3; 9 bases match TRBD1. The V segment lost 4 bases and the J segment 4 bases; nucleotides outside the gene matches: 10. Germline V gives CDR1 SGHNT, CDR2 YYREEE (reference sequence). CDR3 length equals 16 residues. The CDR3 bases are TGTGCCAGCAGCCGAACCCCGGGACAGGGAGCAGATACGCAGTATTTT. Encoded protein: CASSRTPGQGADTQYF.

CDR3 DNA: TGTGCCACCCGGGGACAGGGGTATCAGCCCCAGCATTTT. Translated, it gives CATRGQGYQPQHF. The chain uses TRBV19 and TRBJ1-5; 10 bases line up with TRBD1. V trimming: 10 bases; J trimming: 5 bases; junction bases outside the gene matches: 5. CDR1 LNHDA and CDR2 SQIVND come from the germline V gene (reference sequence). This CDR3 has 13 amino acids.

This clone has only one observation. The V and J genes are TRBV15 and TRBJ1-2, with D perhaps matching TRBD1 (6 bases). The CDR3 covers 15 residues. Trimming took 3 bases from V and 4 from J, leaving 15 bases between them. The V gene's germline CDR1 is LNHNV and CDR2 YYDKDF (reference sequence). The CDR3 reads CATSSDRTEGYGYTF. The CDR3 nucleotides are TGTGCCACCAGCAGCGACAGGACAGAGGGCTATGGCTACACCTTC.

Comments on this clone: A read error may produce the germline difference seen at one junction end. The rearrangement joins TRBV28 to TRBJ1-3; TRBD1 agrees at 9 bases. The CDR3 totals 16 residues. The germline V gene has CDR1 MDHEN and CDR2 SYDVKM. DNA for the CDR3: TGTGCCAGCAGCTTATACACAGGGGGCACAGGAAACACCATATATTTT. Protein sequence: CASSLYTGGTGNTIYF.